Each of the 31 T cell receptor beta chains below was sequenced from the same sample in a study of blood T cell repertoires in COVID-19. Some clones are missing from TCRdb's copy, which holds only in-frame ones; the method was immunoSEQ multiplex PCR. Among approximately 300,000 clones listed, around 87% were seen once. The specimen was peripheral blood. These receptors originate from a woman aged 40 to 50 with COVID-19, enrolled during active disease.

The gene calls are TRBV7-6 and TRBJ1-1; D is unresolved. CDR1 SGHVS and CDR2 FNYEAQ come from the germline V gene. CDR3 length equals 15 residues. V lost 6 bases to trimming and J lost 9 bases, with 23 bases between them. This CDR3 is CASRPRGSKEFQAFF. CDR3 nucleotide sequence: TGTGCCAGCAGGCCCCGCGGCTCCAAGGAATTCCAAGCTTTCTTT.

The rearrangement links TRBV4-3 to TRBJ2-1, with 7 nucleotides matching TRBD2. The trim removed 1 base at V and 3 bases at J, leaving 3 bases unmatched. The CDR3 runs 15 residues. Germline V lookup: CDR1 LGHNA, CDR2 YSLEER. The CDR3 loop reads CASSQVAGGYNEQFF. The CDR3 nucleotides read TGCGCCAGCAGCCAAGTAGCGGGCGGCTACAATGAGCAGTTCTTC.

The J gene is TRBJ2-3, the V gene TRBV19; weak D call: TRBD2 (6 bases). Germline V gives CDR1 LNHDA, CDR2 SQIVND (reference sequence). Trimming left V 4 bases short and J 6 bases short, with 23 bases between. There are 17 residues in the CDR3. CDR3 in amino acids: CASSNVIGTGEPDTQYF. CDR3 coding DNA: TGTGCCAGTAGTAACGTCATAGGGACGGGGGAGCCTGATACGCAGTATTTT.

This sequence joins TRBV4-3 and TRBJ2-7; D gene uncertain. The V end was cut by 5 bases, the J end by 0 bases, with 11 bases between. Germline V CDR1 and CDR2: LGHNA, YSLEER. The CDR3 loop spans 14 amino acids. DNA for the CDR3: TGCGCCAGCAGCTTTATCGGTTCCTCCTACGAGCAGTACTTC. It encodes CASSFIGSSYEQYF.

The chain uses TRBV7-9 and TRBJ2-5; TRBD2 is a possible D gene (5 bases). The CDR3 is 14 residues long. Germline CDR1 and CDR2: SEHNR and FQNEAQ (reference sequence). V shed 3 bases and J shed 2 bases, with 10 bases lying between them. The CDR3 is CASSLNGVQETQYF. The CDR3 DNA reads TGTGCCAGCAGCTTGAACGGGGTTCAAGAGACCCAGTACTTC.

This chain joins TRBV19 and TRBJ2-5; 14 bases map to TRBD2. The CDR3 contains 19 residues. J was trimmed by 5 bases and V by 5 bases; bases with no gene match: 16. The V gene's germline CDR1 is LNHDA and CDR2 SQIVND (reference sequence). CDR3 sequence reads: CASSGFFGGLAGGPETQYF. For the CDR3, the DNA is TGTGCCAGTAGTGGTTTCTTCGGAGGACTAGCGGGGGGCCCGGAGACCCAGTACTTC.

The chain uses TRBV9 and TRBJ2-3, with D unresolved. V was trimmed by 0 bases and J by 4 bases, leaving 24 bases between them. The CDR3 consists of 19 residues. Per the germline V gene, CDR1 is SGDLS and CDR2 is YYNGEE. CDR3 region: CASSVAAPVPSKEADTQYF. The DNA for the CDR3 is TGTGCCAGCAGCGTAGCTGCCCCTGTACCGTCGAAAGAGGCAGATACGCAGTATTTT. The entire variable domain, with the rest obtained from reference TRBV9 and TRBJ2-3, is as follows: DSGVTQTPKHLITATGQRVTLRCSPRSGDLSVYWYQQSLDQGLQFLIQYYNGEERAKGNILERFSAQQFPDLHSELNLSSLELGDSALYFCASSVAAPVPSKEADTQYFGPGTRLTVL.

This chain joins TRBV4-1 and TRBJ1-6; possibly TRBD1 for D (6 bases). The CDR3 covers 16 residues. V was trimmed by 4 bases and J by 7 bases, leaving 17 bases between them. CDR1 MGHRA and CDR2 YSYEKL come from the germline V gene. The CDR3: CASSRFLGADNSPLHF. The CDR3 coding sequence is TGCGCCAGCAGCCGCTTTCTGGGGGCGGACAATTCACCCCTCCACTTT.

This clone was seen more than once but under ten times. The CDR3 protein is CATISQGASYEQYF. The DNA of the CDR3 is TGTGCCACCATCTCACAGGGGGCCTCCTACGAGCAGTACTTC. This chain links TRBV28 with TRBJ2-7; TRBD1 matches 9 bases. Unmatched junction bases numbered 7, after V lost 10 bases and J lost 0 bases. This CDR3 has 14 amino acids. Germline lookup yields CDR1 MDHEN and CDR2 SYDVKM.

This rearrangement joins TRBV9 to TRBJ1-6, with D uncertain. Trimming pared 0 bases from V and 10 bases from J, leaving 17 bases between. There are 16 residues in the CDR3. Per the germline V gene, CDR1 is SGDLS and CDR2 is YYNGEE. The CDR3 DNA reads TGTGCCAGCAGCGTAGCCGGGAGCTTAAGTCGATCACCCCTCCACTTT. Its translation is CASSVAGSLSRSPLHF.

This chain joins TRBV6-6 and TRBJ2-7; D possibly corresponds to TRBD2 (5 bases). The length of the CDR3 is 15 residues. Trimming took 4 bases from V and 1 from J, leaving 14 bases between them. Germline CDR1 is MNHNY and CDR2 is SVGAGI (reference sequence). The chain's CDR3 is CASSFGRGISYEQYF. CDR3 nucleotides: TGTGCCAGCAGTTTTGGACGGGGAATTTCCTACGAGCAGTACTTC.

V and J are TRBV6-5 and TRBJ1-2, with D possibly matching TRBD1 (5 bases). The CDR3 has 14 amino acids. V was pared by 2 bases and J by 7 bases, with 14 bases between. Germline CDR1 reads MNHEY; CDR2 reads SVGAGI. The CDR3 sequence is CASSYGRRGFGYTF. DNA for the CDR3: TGTGCCAGCAGTTACGGACGGAGGGGTTTTGGCTACACCTTC.

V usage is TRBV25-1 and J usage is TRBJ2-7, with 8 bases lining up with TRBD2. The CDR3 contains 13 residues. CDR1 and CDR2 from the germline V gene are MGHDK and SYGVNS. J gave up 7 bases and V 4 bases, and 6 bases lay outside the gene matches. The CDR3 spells CASSGGRSGEQYF. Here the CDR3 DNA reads TGTGCCAGCAGTGGCGGGAGGTCCGGGGAGCAGTACTTC.

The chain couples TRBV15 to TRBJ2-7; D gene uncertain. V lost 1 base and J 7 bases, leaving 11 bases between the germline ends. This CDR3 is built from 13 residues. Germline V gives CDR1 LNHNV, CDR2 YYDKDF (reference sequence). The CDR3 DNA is TGTGCCACCAGCAGAGTTCCGGTAGAAGAGCAGTACTTC. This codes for CATSRVPVEEQYF.

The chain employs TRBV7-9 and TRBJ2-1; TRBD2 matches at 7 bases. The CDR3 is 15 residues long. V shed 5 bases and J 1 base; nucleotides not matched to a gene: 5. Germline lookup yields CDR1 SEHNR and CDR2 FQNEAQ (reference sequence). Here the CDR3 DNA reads TGTGCCAGCAGCCGGACTAGTGGGTCCTACAATGAGCAGTTCTTC. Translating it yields CASSRTSGSYNEQFF.

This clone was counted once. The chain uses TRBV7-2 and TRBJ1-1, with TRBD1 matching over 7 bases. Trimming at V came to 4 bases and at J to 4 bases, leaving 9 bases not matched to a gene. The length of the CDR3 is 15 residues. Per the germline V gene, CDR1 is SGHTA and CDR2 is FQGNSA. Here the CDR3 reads CASSWSTGLATEAFF. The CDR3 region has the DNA TGTGCCAGCAGCTGGTCGACAGGGTTGGCCACTGAAGCTTTCTTT.

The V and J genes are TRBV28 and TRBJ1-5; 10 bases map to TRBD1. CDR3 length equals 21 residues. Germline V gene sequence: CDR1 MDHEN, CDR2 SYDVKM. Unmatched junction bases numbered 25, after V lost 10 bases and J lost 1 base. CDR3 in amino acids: CANSYIPRDRGGGGSNQPQHF. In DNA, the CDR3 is TGTGCCAACTCCTATATCCCCCGGGACAGGGGAGGGGGTGGAAGCAATCAGCCCCAGCATTTT.

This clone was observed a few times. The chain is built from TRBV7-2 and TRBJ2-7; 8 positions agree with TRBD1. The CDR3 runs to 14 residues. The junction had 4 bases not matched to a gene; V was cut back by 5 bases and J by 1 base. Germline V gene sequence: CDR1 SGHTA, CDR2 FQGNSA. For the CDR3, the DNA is TGTGCCAGCAGCCCTTACAGGGGGTCCTACGAGCAGTACTTC. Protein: CASSPYRGSYEQYF.

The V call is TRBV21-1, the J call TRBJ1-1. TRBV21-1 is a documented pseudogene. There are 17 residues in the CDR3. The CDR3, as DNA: TGTGCCAGCAGCAAAGAGACGGGGAACAGCAAGAACACTGAAGCTTTCTTT. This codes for CASSKETGNSKNTEAFF.

This CDR3 reads CASSFGVRGTEAFF. The CDR3 bases are TGTGCCAGCAGTTTTGGGGTGCGGGGGACTGAAGCTTTCTTT. V is TRBV27 and J is TRBJ1-1, with D possibly TRBD1 on 5 matching bases. Germline CDR1 MNHEY, CDR2 SMNVEV (reference sequence). The CDR3 extends over 14 amino acids. Trimming took 3 bases from V and 5 from J, leaving 13 bases between them.

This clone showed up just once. CDR3 protein: CASSSGTGLGVGKRFF. The CDR3, as DNA: TGTGCCAGCAGCTCCGGAACTGGACTCGGGGTCGGGAAGCGCTTCTTC. The rearrangement joins TRBV5-4 to TRBJ2-1; D might be TRBD2 (5 bases). V was trimmed by 3 bases and J by 16 bases, leaving 29 bases between them. This CDR3 has 16 residues. Germline CDR1 is SGHNT and CDR2 is YYREEE (reference sequence).

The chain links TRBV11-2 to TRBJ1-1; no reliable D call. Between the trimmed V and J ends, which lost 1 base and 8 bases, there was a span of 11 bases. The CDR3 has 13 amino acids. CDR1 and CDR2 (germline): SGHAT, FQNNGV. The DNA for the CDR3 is TGTGCCAGCAGCTTAGTTCCCGATCGGGAAGCTTTCTTT. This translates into CASSLVPDREAFF.

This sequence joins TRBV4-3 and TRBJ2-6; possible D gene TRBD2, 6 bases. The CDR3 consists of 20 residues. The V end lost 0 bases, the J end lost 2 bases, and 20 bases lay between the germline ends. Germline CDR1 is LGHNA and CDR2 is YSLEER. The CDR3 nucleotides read TGCGCCAGCAGCCAAGAAGGAGGGGCCAGAGTCTCGCCTGGGGCCAACGTCCTGACTTTC. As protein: CASSQEGGARVSPGANVLTF.

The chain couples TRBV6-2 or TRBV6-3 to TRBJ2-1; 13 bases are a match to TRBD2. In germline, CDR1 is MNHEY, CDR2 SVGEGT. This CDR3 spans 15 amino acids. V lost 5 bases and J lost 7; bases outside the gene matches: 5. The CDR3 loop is CASSLTSGGDNEQFF. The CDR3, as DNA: TGTGCCAGCAGTCTTACTAGCGGGGGGGATAATGAGCAGTTCTTC.

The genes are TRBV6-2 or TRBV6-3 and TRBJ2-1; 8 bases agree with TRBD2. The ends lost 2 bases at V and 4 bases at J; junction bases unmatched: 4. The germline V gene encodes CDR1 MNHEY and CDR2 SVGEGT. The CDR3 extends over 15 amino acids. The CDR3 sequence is CASSYQSGSYNEQFF. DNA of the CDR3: TGTGCCAGCAGTTACCAAAGCGGGAGTTACAATGAGCAGTTCTTC.

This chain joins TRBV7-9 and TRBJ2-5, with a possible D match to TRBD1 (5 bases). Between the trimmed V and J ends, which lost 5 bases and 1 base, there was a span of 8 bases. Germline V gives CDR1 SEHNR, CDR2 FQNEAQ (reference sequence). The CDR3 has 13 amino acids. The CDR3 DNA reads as TGTGCCAGCAGCGTGGGGCTCCAAGAGACCCAGTACTTC. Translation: CASSVGLQETQYF.

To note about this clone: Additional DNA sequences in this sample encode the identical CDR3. CDR3 sequence reads: CASSLFRSRGEKLFF. The CDR3 nucleotides read TGTGCCAGCAGTTTATTTCGGTCCCGGGGGGAAAAACTGTTTTTT. The chain has TRBV27 and TRBJ1-4; D is possibly TRBD1 (5 bases). Germline V gives CDR1 MNHEY, CDR2 SMNVEV (reference sequence). The CDR3 consists of 15 residues. Trimming took off 1 base at V and 8 bases at J, with 14 bases between the two ends.

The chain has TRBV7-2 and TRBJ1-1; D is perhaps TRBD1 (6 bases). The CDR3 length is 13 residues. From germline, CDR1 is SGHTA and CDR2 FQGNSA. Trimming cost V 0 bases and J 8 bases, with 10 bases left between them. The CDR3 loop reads CASSLAGGQEAFF. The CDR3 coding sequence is TGTGCCAGCAGCTTAGCCGGGGGGCAGGAAGCTTTCTTT.

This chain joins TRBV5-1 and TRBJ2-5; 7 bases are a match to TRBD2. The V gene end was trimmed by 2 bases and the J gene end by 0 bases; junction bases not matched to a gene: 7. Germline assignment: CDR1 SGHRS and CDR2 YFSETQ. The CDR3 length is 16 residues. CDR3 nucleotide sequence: TGCGCCAGCAGCTTTGGCTCCGGGGGGTACCAAGAGACCCAGTACTTC. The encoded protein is CASSFGSGGYQETQYF. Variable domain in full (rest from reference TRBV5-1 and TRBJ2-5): KAGVTQTPRYLIKTRGQQVTLSCSPISGHRSVSWYQQTPGQGLQFLFEYFSETQRNKGNFPGRFSGRQFSNSRSEMNVSTLELGDSALYLCASSFGSGGYQETQYFGPGTRLLVL.

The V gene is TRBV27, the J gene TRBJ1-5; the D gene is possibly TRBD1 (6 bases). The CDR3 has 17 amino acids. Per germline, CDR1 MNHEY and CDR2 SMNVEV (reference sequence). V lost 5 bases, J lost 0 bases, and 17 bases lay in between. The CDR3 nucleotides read TGTGCCAGCAGTCCCCTCTCGTTGGGGGCTAGCAATCAGCCCCAGCATTTT. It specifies CASSPLSLGASNQPQHF.

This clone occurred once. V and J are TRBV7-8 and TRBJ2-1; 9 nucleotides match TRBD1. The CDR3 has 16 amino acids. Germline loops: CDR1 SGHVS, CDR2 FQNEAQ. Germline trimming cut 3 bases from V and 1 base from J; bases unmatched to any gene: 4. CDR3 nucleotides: TGTGCCAGCAGCTTCCGGGACAGGGTATCCTACAATGAGCAGTTCTTC. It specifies CASSFRDRVSYNEQFF.